A selection of T cell receptor beta chains follows, all from one sample in a study of T cell responses to AZD1222 COVID-19 vaccine. TCRdb's copy holds only in-frame clones and misses some; the assay was immunoSEQ multiplex PCR. The sample has some 64,000 clones, 90% to 95% seen once. Source: peripheral blood, taken 28 days after the second dose of the MenACWY control vaccine. Source of these receptors: an adult who received the MenACWY meningococcal vaccine as a control. Each CDR3 is given with its conserved first and last residue. A D gene is named only where the DNA matches it firmly. Only some rows state a clone size, as once, few, many or a class for expanded clones.

clone_size j_call v_call d_call cdr3_aa cdr3_nt
. TRBJ2-3 TRBV6-5 TRBD1 CASSLTGVTDTQYF TGTGCCAGCAGTCTTACAGGGGTCACAGATACGCAGTATTTT
. TRBJ2-7 TRBV19 . CASSEAASSSYEQYF TGTGCCAGTAGTGAGGCGGCATCGAGCTCCTACGAGCAGTACTTC
. TRBJ2-7 TRBV24-1 TRBD2 CATSDPGGYEQYF TGTGCCACCAGTGATCCGGGGGGTTACGAGCAGTACTTC
. TRBJ1-2 TRBV30 . CAWSNGGYYGYTF TGTGCCTGGAGTAACGGGGGGTACTATGGCTACACCTTC
. TRBJ1-1 TRBV6-5 . CASNLQWNTEAFF TGTGCCAGCAATTTACAGTGGAACACTGAAGCTTTCTTT
. TRBJ2-6 TRBV19 . CASSIMSSANVLTF TGTGCCAGTAGTATAATGAGCAGTGCCAACGTCCTGACTTTC
. TRBJ2-5 TRBV7-2 . CASSLGGEKETQYF TGTGCCAGCAGCTTAGGGGGGGAGAAAGAGACCCAGTACTTC
. TRBJ1-3 TRBV3-1/TRBV3-2 . CASSQGEVSENTIYF TGTGCCAGCAGCCAAGGAGAGGTGTCGGAAAACACCATATATTTT
. TRBJ2-5 TRBV24-1 . CATSDSTVSQETQYF TGTGCCACCAGTGATTCAACAGTGAGCCAAGAGACCCAGTACTTC
. TRBJ2-3 TRBV10-3 TRBD2 CAVRSGVSTDTQYF TGTGCCGTAAGGAGCGGGGTTAGCACAGATACGCAGTATTTT
. TRBJ2-7 TRBV2 . CATKTVSYEQYF TGTGCCACCAAGACCGTCTCCTACGAGCAGTACTTC
. TRBJ2-5 TRBV6-4 TRBD2 CASPIGAGGLETQYF TGTGCCAGCCCGATTGGGGCGGGAGGGCTAGAGACCCAGTACTTC
once TRBJ1-4 TRBV4-3 . CASSQTGTAIEKLFF TGCGCCAGCAGCCAGACCGGGACGGCCATTGAAAAACTGTTTTTT
. TRBJ1-2 TRBV28 . CASSASGRPLNYGYTF TGTGCCAGCAGTGCCTCAGGGCGCCCATTAAACTATGGCTACACCTTC
. TRBJ1-5 TRBV19 . CASSMVRKDQPQHF TGTGCCAGTAGTATGGTCCGGAAAGATCAGCCCCAGCATTTT
. TRBJ1-4 TRBV4-1 TRBD1 CASSLDRYRGLNEKLFF TGCGCCAGCAGCCTAGACCGTTACAGGGGCCTTAATGAAAAACTGTTTTTT
. TRBJ2-5 TRBV11-2 . CASSLDGGGAVGETQYF TGTGCCAGCAGCTTAGACGGGGGAGGAGCGGTAGGAGAGACCCAGTACTTC
. TRBJ1-4 TRBV6-5 . CASSYLQARGKLFF TGTGCCAGCAGTTACTTGCAAGCCCGGGGAAAACTGTTTTTT
. TRBJ1-1 TRBV25-1 . CASSTVYNTEAFF TGTGCCAGCAGTACTGTCTACAACACTGAAGCTTTCTTT
. TRBJ2-7 TRBV5-6 TRBD2 CASSPSGGLGIYEQYF TGTGCCAGCAGCCCCTCCGGGGGACTAGGGATCTACGAGCAGTACTTC
. TRBJ2-1 TRBV27 . CATSERLSSYNEQFF TGTGCCACGAGTGAGCGGTTAAGCTCCTACAATGAGCAGTTCTTC
. TRBJ2-7 TRBV12-3/TRBV12-4 . CASSILADGEQYF TGTGCCAGCAGTATTTTAGCGGACGGCGAGCAGTACTTC
. TRBJ1-2 TRBV29-1 TRBD1 CSVAETGTALYGYTF TGCAGCGTTGCTGAAACCGGGACAGCCCTATATGGCTACACCTTC
. TRBJ1-4 TRBV30 . CAWDSDEKLFF TGTGCCTGGGACAGTGATGAAAAACTGTTTTTT
. TRBJ2-5 TRBV5-5 TRBD1 CASSLDRGETQYF TGTGCCAGCAGCTTGGACAGGGGAGAGACCCAGTACTTC
. TRBJ2-5 TRBV30 . CAWSVRTSETQYF TGTGCCTGGAGTGTACGGACTTCAGAGACCCAGTACTTC
. TRBJ1-4 TRBV3-1/TRBV3-2 . CASSLRGDEKLFF TGTGCCAGCAGCCTTCGGGGGGATGAAAAACTGTTTTTT
. TRBJ1-2 TRBV5-1 TRBD1 CASSLQGADNGYTF TGCGCCAGCAGCTTGCAGGGGGCTGACAATGGCTACACCTTC
. TRBJ2-2 TRBV5-1 . CASGGIGELFF TGCGCCAGCGGCGGAATCGGGGAGCTGTTTTTT
once TRBJ2-1 TRBV29-1 TRBD2 CSADLLAAGYNEQFF TGCAGCGCTGATCTCCTAGCGGCTGGCTACAATGAGCAGTTCTTC
. TRBJ1-2 TRBV4-1 . CASSQGGNRDLSGYTF TGCGCCAGCAGCCAGGGGGGTAACAGGGATCTGAGTGGCTACACCTTC
. TRBJ2-5 TRBV4-1 . CASSQGGIGGETQYF TGCGCCAGCAGCCAGGGGGGCATCGGGGGAGAGACCCAGTACTTC
. TRBJ1-5 TRBV12-3/TRBV12-4 . CASARQGKPQHF TGTGCCAGCGCCCGCCAAGGGAAGCCCCAGCATTTT
. TRBJ2-1 TRBV27 TRBD2 CASSLTSGRGNNEQFF TGTGCCAGCAGCTTGACTAGCGGGAGAGGGAACAATGAGCAGTTCTTC
. TRBJ2-1 TRBV2 . CASRLGGPSFNEQFF TGTGCCAGCAGGTTAGGGGGGCCCTCCTTCAATGAGCAGTTCTTC
few TRBJ2-3 TRBV12-5 . CASGLVEGTQYF TGTGCTAGTGGTTTGGTAGAAGGAACGCAGTATTTT
. TRBJ1-1 TRBV10-1 TRBD1 CASSESQGGNTEAFF TGCGCCAGCAGTGAGTCACAGGGGGGAAACACTGAAGCTTTCTTT
. TRBJ1-5 TRBV5-3 TRBD1 CARSLYRDSGTGSGTTIEPQHF TGTGCCAGAAGCTTATATAGGGACTCCGGGACAGGGAGCGGAACCACAATCGAGCCCCAGCATTTT
. TRBJ1-4 TRBV7-2 . CASTPRVNEKLFF TGTGCCAGCACCCCGAGGGTTAATGAAAAACTGTTTTTT
. TRBJ2-1 TRBV12-5 . CASGLSRGRGSYNEQFF TGTGCTAGTGGTTTGTCACGGGGACGCGGCTCCTACAATGAGCAGTTCTTC
once TRBJ1-4 TRBV3-1/TRBV3-2 TRBD1 CASSPDRGNEKLFF TGTGCCAGCAGCCCGGACAGGGGCAATGAAAAACTGTTTTTT
. TRBJ1-2 TRBV28 . CASSFPSGGIDGYTF TGTGCCAGCAGTTTCCCCTCCGGGGGAATTGATGGCTACACCTTC
. TRBJ1-4 TRBV6-5 . CASSPLTGRGLFF TGTGCCAGCAGTCCCCTGACCGGCCGGGGGCTGTTTTTT
. TRBJ2-7 TRBV7-6 TRBD1 CASSLETWRSWRQGSHEQYF TGTGCCAGCAGCTTAGAGACGTGGAGGTCGTGGAGACAGGGATCCCACGAGCAGTACTTC
. TRBJ2-3 TRBV10-3 TRBD2 CAISVNSAGGSTDTQYF TGTGCCATCAGTGTCAATTCAGCGGGGGGTAGCACAGATACGCAGTATTTT
. TRBJ2-7 TRBV5-1 TRBD1 CASSSFLQGEWGTYEQYF TGCGCCAGCAGCTCTTTCCTACAGGGGGAGTGGGGGACCTACGAGCAGTACTTC
. TRBJ1-1 TRBV9 . CASSSSGSPEAFF TGTGCCAGCAGCAGCTCAGGAAGCCCTGAAGCTTTCTTT
. TRBJ2-3 TRBV18 . CASSPPSTDTQYF TGTGCCAGCTCACCCCCAAGCACAGATACGCAGTATTTT
. TRBJ1-1 TRBV5-4 TRBD1 CASSLGGQGWTEAFF TGTGCCAGCAGCTTGGGGGGACAGGGTTGGACTGAAGCTTTCTTT
. TRBJ1-2 TRBV4-3 . CASSQRVSVSDGYTF TGCGCCAGCAGCCAACGAGTCAGCGTCTCTGATGGCTACACCTTC